Each of the 32 T cell receptor beta chains below was sequenced from the same sample in a study of regulatory T cells in long-lasting Graves disease (dated by TCRdb to about 2021). Explained via the paper, the time point label denotes: newly diagnosed GD, antithyroid drugs for less than 3 months. RNA was extracted from PBMCs in TRIzol for both TCR sequencing and RNA sequencing. Library prep was done by multiplex PCR. The sequencing machine was an Illumina HiSeq 4000. iRepertoire HTBI primers and Arm-PCR amplification of CDR3 regions were used to construct TCR beta libraries. The raw public reads went through TCRdb reprocessing: fastp at Q25, MiXCR clone calling, in-frame beta chains kept. Every entry covers one CDR3 protein and lists the most common genes and DNA from its rows. In this sample the table shows hundreds of thousands of distinct CDR3 sequences, 15% to 20% of which occur a single time. The top ten clones comprise 38% of the sample.

The sequences come from peripheral blood mononuclear cells (PBMCs), collected at new diagnosis, from a patient treated with antithyroid drugs. The source of these receptors is a female donor with Graves disease.

Of note for this clonotype: This could be a read error, since a much larger clone is one nucleotide away. This chain connects TRBV28 to TRBJ1-5; D not certain. The V end lost 8 bases, the J end lost 9 bases, and 14 bases lay between the germline ends. The CDR3 loop spans 12 amino acids. Germline V gene data show CDR1 as MDHEN and CDR2 as SYDVKM. The CDR3 sequence is CASHPPERPQHF. The CDR3 DNA reads TGTGCCAGCCATCCCCCCGAAAGGCCCCAGCATTTT.

Many counts were recorded for this clonotype. This sequence joins TRBV28 and TRBJ2-3; 7 positions match TRBD1. CDR1 and CDR2 (germline): MDHEN, SYDVKM. Trimming took 4 bases from V and 6 from J; bases not matched to a gene: 13. This CDR3 contains 16 residues. DNA for the CDR3: TGTGCCAGCAGTTCCCAGGGGGACAGTCCACAGGATACGCAGTATTTT. It encodes CASSSQGDSPQDTQYF.

This clonotype was recorded a few times. The chain combines TRBV6-2 or TRBV6-3 with TRBJ1-1, with TRBD1 as a possible D gene (5 bases). The germline V gene has CDR1 MNHEY and CDR2 SVGEGT. The CDR3 has 16 amino acids. Between the trimmed V and J ends, which lost 4 bases and 3 bases, there was a span of 18 bases. The CDR3 region has the DNA TGTGCCAGCAGTTCCCACCCGGGGCAGTACTACACTGAAGCTTTCTTT. It codes for CASSSHPGQYYTEAFF.

This clonotype was detected many times. The chain uses TRBV27 and TRBJ2-7; weak D call: TRBD1 (5 bases). This CDR3 spans 13 amino acids. Trimming shortened V by 5 bases and J by 3 bases, and 11 bases separated the two germline ends. The germline CDR1 and CDR2 sequences are MNHEY and SMNVEV (reference sequence). The DNA of the CDR3 is TGTGCCAGCAGTGGAAACAGGATCTACGAGCAGTACTTC. Protein sequence: CASSGNRIYEQYF.

This clonotype was counted between two and nine times. This chain connects TRBV6-2 or TRBV6-3 to TRBJ2-1; D remains ambiguous. V lost 2 bases to trimming and J lost 8 bases, with 10 bases between them. Germline CDR1 reads MNHEY; CDR2 reads SVGEGT. The CDR3 spans 13 residues. CDR3: CASSYESWDEQFF. CDR3 nucleotides: TGTGCCAGCAGTTACGAGTCTTGGGATGAGCAGTTCTTC.

This clonotype was observed at least ten times. V and J are TRBV28 and TRBJ2-7, with TRBD2 matching 8 bases. With 6 bases clipped from V and 4 bases from J, the junction kept 26 bases outside the gene matches. Per germline, CDR1 MDHEN and CDR2 SYDVKM. The CDR3 consists of 20 residues. The CDR3 sequence is CASSLELSGWERERGYEQYF. As DNA, the CDR3 is TGTGCCAGCAGCCTCGAATTGAGTGGGTGGGAGCGGGAGAGGGGTTACGAGCAGTACTTC.

Only a few counts were recorded for this clonotype. J is TRBJ1-4 and V is TRBV7-2, with D perhaps matching TRBD1 (6 bases). Germline-derived CDR1 and CDR2 are SGHTA and FQGNSA. V shed 3 bases and J shed 4 bases, with 18 bases lying between them. The CDR3 runs 17 residues. CDR3 residues: CASSFSGATTFNEKLFF. The CDR3 coding sequence is TGTGCCAGCAGCTTTTCGGGGGCCACGACCTTTAATGAAAAACTGTTTTTT. Drawing the rest from reference TRBV7-2 and TRBJ1-4, the complete variable domain is GAGVSQSPSNKVTEKGKDVELRCDPISGHTALYWYRQSLGQGLEFLIYFQGNSAPDKSGLPSDRFSAERTGGSVSTLTIQRTQQEDSAVYLCASSFSGATTFNEKLFFGSGTQLSVL.

A few counts support this clonotype. The chain links TRBV14 to TRBJ2-3; D may be TRBD2 (5 bases). In germline, CDR1 is SGHDN, CDR2 FVKESK. The V end was cut by 1 base, the J end by 13 bases, with 21 bases between. This CDR3 comprises 15 residues. Written as DNA, the CDR3 is TGTGCCAGCAGCCAAGGGTTGGAGCGGCCCCCGTCTAAGTATTTT. Protein: CASSQGLERPPSKYF. The complete variable domain, with remaining parts taken from reference TRBV14 and TRBJ2-3, reads EAGVTQFPSHSVIEKGQTVTLRCDPISGHDNLYWYRRVMGKEIKFLLHFVKESKQDESGMPNNRFLAERTGGTYSTLKVQPAELEDSGVYFCASSQGLERPPSKYFGPGTRLTVL.

CDR3 nucleotides: TGTGCCAGCAGCCAATATCGACCGGGACAGGTTCGACCTCTGCGCACAGATACGCAGTATTTT. This sequence encodes CASSQYRPGQVRPLRTDTQYF. The V and J genes are TRBV4-2 and TRBJ2-3; 8 bases align to TRBD1. J was trimmed by 1 base and V by 2 bases; bases with no gene match: 20. Germline CDR1 and CDR2: LGHNA and YNFKEQ. This CDR3 contains 21 residues.

This clonotype was detected ten times or more. The rearrangement links TRBV2 to TRBJ2-5; 12 nucleotides agree with TRBD1. Judging by the DNA end, TRBJ2-1 fits better; the J call may be wrong. Germline values: CDR1 SNHLY, CDR2 FYNNEI. The CDR3 contains 16 residues. CDR3 coding DNA: TGTGCCAGCAGTGAATTGGGACAGGGGGCCCGCAATGAGCAGTTCTTC. Its protein is CASSELGQGARNEQFF.

This clonotype showed up many times. DNA for the CDR3: TGTGCCAGCAGACAGACAACGGGGGGGGCCAACGTCCTGACTTTC. Translation gives CASRQTTGGANVLTF. The chain couples TRBV2 to TRBJ2-6; D is perhaps TRBD2 (5 bases). The CDR3 consists of 15 residues. The V end lost 6 bases, the J end lost 4 bases, and 13 bases lay between the germline ends. Per germline, CDR1 SNHLY and CDR2 FYNNEI.

The chain recombines TRBV7-8 with TRBJ1-2; D not resolved. CDR1 SGHVS and CDR2 FQNEAQ come from the germline V gene. Trimming removed 5 bases at V and 6 bases at J, with 19 bases between. The CDR3 length is 15 residues. Here the CDR3 DNA reads TGTGCCAGCAGCCTTCTGGTTCGGGGAACGGATGGCTACACCTTC. Its translation: CASSLLVRGTDGYTF.

V and J are TRBV2 and TRBJ1-5, with a tentative D call TRBD1 (6 bases). Germline CDR1 and CDR2: SNHLY and FYNNEI. The CDR3 runs to 16 residues. V was pared by 4 bases and J by 0 bases, with 13 bases between. CDR3 protein: CASSGSRTVSNQPQHF. The CDR3 nucleotides are TGTGCCAGCAGTGGGTCCCGGACAGTTAGCAATCAGCCCCAGCATTTT.

This clonotype was observed at least ten times. The rearrangement uses TRBV2 and TRBJ1-6, with D unclear. In germline, CDR1 is SNHLY, CDR2 FYNNEI. The CDR3 loop spans 15 amino acids. Trimming stripped 7 bases from V and 2 bases from J, with 12 bases between. The CDR3 nucleotides read TGTGCCAGCATCCCTAGAAGGACCTATAATTCACCCCTCCACTTT. Translated: CASIPRRTYNSPLHF.

To note about this clonotype: Only one base separates this from a far larger clonotype, so it likely reflects a read error. V gene TRBV2 combines with J gene TRBJ2-3; 7 bases are shared with TRBD2. The end of the DNA is better explained by TRBJ2-1, so the J call may be wrong. Germline V CDR1 and CDR2: SNHLY, FYNNEI. CDR3 length: 15 amino acids. The CDR3 coding sequence is TGTGCCAGCAGTGGTGGCGGGAGAGAGTACGATGAGCAGTTCTTC. Protein sequence: CASSGGGREYDEQFF.

The rearrangement uses TRBV5-1 and TRBJ2-5, with D hard to call. CDR1 is SGHRS and CDR2 is YFSETQ in the germline V gene. The CDR3 spans 14 residues. V gave up 1 base and J gave up 2 bases, with 9 bases separating them. The CDR3 nucleotides read TGCGCCAGCAGCTTGACCGAAAGACAAGAGACCCAGTACTTC. It codes for CASSLTERQETQYF.

This clonotype came up a few times. The chain links TRBV28 to TRBJ1-2, with D uncertain. Germline-derived CDR1 and CDR2 are MDHEN and SYDVKM. The V end lost 5 bases, the J end lost 2 bases, and 21 bases lay between the germline ends. The CDR3 is 17 residues long. CDR3 sequence: CASSAPGLRIGNYGYTF. DNA for the CDR3: TGTGCCAGCAGTGCCCCGGGCCTCAGGATTGGGAACTATGGCTACACCTTC.

This clonotype was observed many times. This CDR3 is CSASPSGRETQYF. For the CDR3, the DNA is TGCAGTGCTAGCCCCTCGGGGAGAGAGACCCAGTACTTC. The chain uses TRBV20-1 and TRBJ2-5; D perhaps matches TRBD2 (5 bases). The ends were cut back, 3 bases at V and 4 bases at J, with 12 bases in the middle. The length of the CDR3 is 13 residues. Germline values: CDR1 DFQATT, CDR2 SNEGSKA (reference sequence).

There are many counts of this clonotype. V usage is TRBV27 and J usage is TRBJ2-7; TRBD1 aligns across 8 bases. The CDR3 is 12 residues long. Losses at the gene ends were 4 bases for V and 12 bases for J; bases not matched to a gene: 8. Germline CDR1 is MNHEY and CDR2 is SMNVEV (reference sequence). This chain's CDR3 is CASSSTGQESYF. CDR3 coding DNA: TGTGCCAGCAGTTCTACGGGACAGGAGTCGTACTTC.

The genes are TRBV5-1 and TRBJ2-2; tentative D call: TRBD1 (5 bases). The germline V gene has CDR1 SGHRS and CDR2 YFSETQ. The V end was cut by 2 bases, the J end by 5 bases, with 13 bases between. There are 15 residues in the CDR3. CDR3 amino acids: CASSFGQGVTGELFF. As DNA, the CDR3 is TGCGCCAGCAGCTTTGGCCAGGGTGTAACCGGGGAGCTGTTTTTT.

CDR3 protein: CASSLWMTTTERLSSYNEQFF. The CDR3 DNA reads as TGTGCCAGCAGTTTATGGATGACCACAACAGAAAGGTTAAGCTCCTACAATGAGCAGTTCTTC. The J gene is TRBJ2-1, the V gene TRBV28, with D hard to call. The length of the CDR3 is 21 residues. CDR1 is MDHEN, CDR2 SYDVKM, per germline. V was shortened by 0 bases and J by 0 bases, with 24 bases between the two germline ends.

This clonotype was counted ten times or more. The rearrangement links TRBV5-1 to TRBJ2-5; TRBD2 matches at 7 bases. This CDR3 is built from 17 residues. Trimming took 4 bases from V and 2 from J; bases not matched to a gene: 14. From germline, CDR1 is SGHRS and CDR2 YFSETQ. CDR3 sequence reads: CASSARFVAGVQETQYF. CDR3 coding DNA: TGCGCCAGCAGCGCGCGCTTCGTGGCGGGAGTACAAGAGACCCAGTACTTC.

There are many counts of this clonotype. The chain couples TRBV15 to TRBJ2-1; 10 nucleotides match TRBD2. Trimming took 2 bases from V and 8 from J; bases not matched to a gene: 6. Looked up from germline, CDR1 is LNHNV and CDR2 is YYDKDF (reference sequence). The CDR3 contains 15 residues. CDR3: CATSRTSGIVDEQFF. The CDR3 DNA is TGTGCCACCAGCAGAACTAGCGGGATCGTCGATGAGCAGTTCTTC.

Ten or more counts support this clonotype. The chain couples TRBV28 to TRBJ2-1; D gene unclear. CDR1 is MDHEN and CDR2 is SYDVKM in the germline V gene. This CDR3 comprises 14 residues. V was trimmed by 3 bases and J by 8 bases, leaving 14 bases between them. CDR3 sequence reads: CASSFSGRSHEQFF. The CDR3 DNA reads TGTGCCAGCAGTTTCTCTGGCAGGTCCCATGAGCAGTTCTTC.

For this clonotype: A read error may explain this, as a much larger clone is one base away. This rearrangement joins TRBV18 to TRBJ2-7; unclear D gene. Looked up from germline, CDR1 is KGHSH and CDR2 is LQKENI. The CDR3 is 14 residues long. Trimming took off 10 bases at V and 1 base at J, with 17 bases between the two ends. In nucleotides, the CDR3 is TGTGCCACCTCCCCAAAGGACCGATCCTACGAGCAGTACTTC. Its translation is CATSPKDRSYEQYF.

Many counts were recorded for this clonotype. The chain links TRBV12-3 or TRBV12-4 to TRBJ2-7, with 7 bases fitting TRBD2. This CDR3 comprises 15 residues. The V and J ends lost 3 bases and 3 bases, in that order; junction bases with no gene match: 8. As DNA, the CDR3 is TGTGCCAGCAGTTTGGCTAGCGGAGCCGTCTACGAGCAGTACTTC. Translation: CASSLASGAVYEQYF.

This clonotype was seen ten or more times. This chain links TRBV10-3 with TRBJ2-1, with 8 bases identical to TRBD2. Germline V gene lookup returns CDR1 ENHRY and CDR2 SYGVKD. V lost 10 bases to trimming and J lost 2 bases; unmatched junction nucleotides: 10. The CDR3 runs 15 residues. The CDR3 DNA sequence: TGTGCCACCCAACTAGCGGTTGAGACCTACAATGAGCAGTTCTTC. Amino acids: CATQLAVETYNEQFF.

The J gene is TRBJ1-4, the V gene TRBV12-3 or TRBV12-4; D gene unclear. The CDR3 spans 13 residues. Trimming took off 5 bases at V and 7 bases at J, with 11 bases between the two ends. DNA for the CDR3: TGTGCCAGCAGTCCTCCGGGTGTTGAAAAACTGTTTTTT. It codes for CASSPPGVEKLFF.

The chain joins TRBV9 to TRBJ2-7; 15 bases are shared with TRBD2. V gave up 3 bases and J gave up 5 bases; unmatched junction bases: 6. This CDR3 has 16 residues. CDR1 is SGDLS and CDR2 is YYNGEE in the germline V gene. The CDR3 DNA is TGTGCCAGCAGCGCCGGACTAGCGGGAGGGCAAAACGAGCAGTACTTC. Its translation: CASSAGLAGGQNEQYF.

V usage is TRBV29-1 and J usage is TRBJ2-5; D is undetermined. Germline lookup yields CDR1 SQVTM and CDR2 ANQGSEA. Between the trimmed V and J ends, which lost 0 bases and 5 bases, there was a span of 7 bases. CDR3 length: 12 amino acids. The CDR3 region is CSVEDTVETQYF. CDR3 coding DNA: TGCAGCGTTGAAGACACAGTGGAGACCCAGTACTTC.

In this sample, this clonotype turned up many times. The chain couples TRBV27 to TRBJ2-7, with D possibly TRBD2 on 5 matching bases. Germline lookup yields CDR1 MNHEY and CDR2 SMNVEV (reference sequence). The CDR3 is made up of 14 amino acids. With 5 bases removed from V and 0 bases from J, the gap between germline ends came to 11 bases. The CDR3 spells CASSTRGISYEQYF. The CDR3 nucleotides read TGTGCCAGCAGTACCCGAGGGATCTCCTACGAGCAGTACTTC.

This clonotype was detected ten times or more. The genes are TRBV24-1 and TRBJ2-2; D remains ambiguous. Trimming took off 0 bases at V and 4 bases at J, with 8 bases between the two ends. Germline V gene sequence: CDR1 KGHDR, CDR2 SFDVKD. The length of the CDR3 is 15 residues. The CDR3 nucleotides read TGTGCCACCAGTGATTTGATAGTGGGCACCGGGGAGCTGTTTTTT. Its translation: CATSDLIVGTGELFF.